This T cell receptor beta chain is drawn from a study of graft-versus-host responses after intestinal transplantation. Across the whole study: Recipients got multivisceral, liver-intestinal, or isolated intestinal transplants. Recipients were all induced with anti-thymocyte globulin, then given tacrolimus and steroids for roughly three years.

Clones were sequenced by immunoSEQ multiplex PCR, and TCRdb holds only the in-frame ones, with some missing. The data show about 130,000 clones, roughly 91% seen once. V was pared by 0 bases and J by 10 bases, with 10 bases between. This CDR3 region has 13 residues. Per germline, CDR1 KGHSH and CDR2 LQKENI. Note on this clone: Its specificity is not known.

The receptor was derived from a human donor who received an intestinal transplant. Sequencing used unstimulated CD4+ T cells sorted from spleen or lymph node cells, obtained before intestinal transplant. The chain couples TRBV18 to TRBJ2-1, with a tentative D call TRBD2 (7 bases). CDR3 loop: CASSPPRGGEQFF. CDR3 nucleotides: TGTGCCAGCTCACCACCGAGGGGGGGGGAGCAGTTCTTC.